The 13 T cell receptor beta chains listed next were all sequenced from one sample in a study of cytomegalovirus exposure and HLA in healthy donors. The PCR had 60 Vbeta and 13 Jbeta primers. TCRdb's copy holds only in-frame clones and misses some; the assay was immunoSEQ multiplex PCR. The sample holds 140,000 to 150,000 clones, approximately 70% seen once. The material sequenced was PBMCs. The receptor source for this set is a woman aged 60-70 years in good health and CMV-seropositive.

As DNA, the CDR3 is TGTGCCAGCTCACCGACGGGACAGGGGGCTCAAAAACTGTTTTTT. This translates into CASSPTGQGAQKLFF. The chain recombines TRBV18 with TRBJ1-4, with 12 bases matching TRBD1. Per germline, CDR1 KGHSH and CDR2 LQKENI. This CDR3 comprises 15 residues. The J segment lost 9 bases and the V segment lost 3 bases, leaving 5 bases of the junction unmatched.

The CDR3 coding sequence is TGTGCCAGCAGCGGCGGGGGGCTCGGAAACACCATATATTTT. Encoded protein: CASSGGGLGNTIYF. The genes are TRBV6-1 and TRBJ1-3; TRBD1 is a possible D gene (6 bases). The CDR3 sequence is 14 residues long. CDR1 is MNHNS and CDR2 is SASEGT in the germline V gene. V lost 6 bases, J lost 4 bases, and 13 bases lay in between.

This clone was seen a few times. Other DNA sequences in the sample encode the same CDR3. V gene TRBV28 combines with J gene TRBJ1-2; D is uncertain. V was cut by 2 bases and J by 4 bases, with 11 bases left in between. Germline CDR1 reads MDHEN; CDR2 reads SYDVKM. The CDR3 is 14 residues long. In DNA form, the CDR3 reads TGTGCCAGCAGTTTACTAGCGGGGTCCTATGGCTACACCTTC. As protein: CASSLLAGSYGYTF.

The J gene is TRBJ2-2, the V gene TRBV6-6, with D perhaps TRBD2 (7 bases). The CDR3 spans 15 residues. With 7 bases removed from V and 7 bases from J, the gap between germline ends came to 19 bases. The germline V gene has CDR1 MNHNY and CDR2 SVGAGI (reference sequence). The CDR3 nucleotides are TGTGCCAGCATCAAAGGGGGGGCGCGGGGCGGGGAGCTGTTTTTT. Its translation: CASIKGGARGGELFF.

The rearrangement joins TRBV28 to TRBJ2-5; D possibly corresponds to TRBD2 (5 bases). Germline CDR1 MDHEN, CDR2 SYDVKM. The germline V and J ends were trimmed by 4 bases and 1 base, with 13 bases remaining between them. The CDR3 contains 15 residues. The CDR3: CASSSVGAIQETQYF. CDR3 nucleotides: TGTGCCAGCAGTTCAGTGGGAGCGATCCAAGAGACCCAGTACTTC.

The chain carries TRBV10-3 and TRBJ1-3, with a possible D match to TRBD1 (5 bases). Deletions cut 11 bases from V and 1 base from J, with 9 bases between. This CDR3 is 12 amino acids long. CDR1 and CDR2 from the germline V gene are ENHRY and SYGVKD. The chain's CDR3 is CASGGSGNTIYF. CDR3 bases: TGTGCCTCGGGGGGTTCTGGAAACACCATATATTTT.

In this sample, this clone turned up once. Relative to the germline gene, one junction end is altered; a read error may explain this. This chain links TRBV19 with TRBJ1-1; D not certain. CDR3 length: 15 residues. Germline V gene data show CDR1 as LNHDA and CDR2 as SQIVND (reference sequence). The CDR3 DNA reads TGTGCCAGTAGTGTACTTTCGACACCGAACAGTGAAGCTTTCTTT. Translating gives CASSVLSTPNSEAFF. Full variable domain (outside the CDR3, taken from reference TRBV19 and TRBJ1-1): DGGITQSPKYLFRKEGQNVTLSCEQNLNHDAMYWYRQDPGQGLRLIYYSQIVNDFQKGDIAEGYSVSREKKESFPLTVTSAQKNPTAFYLCASSVLSTPNSEAFFGQGTRLTVV.

The chain links TRBV6-5 to TRBJ2-1; tentative D call: TRBD2 (6 bases). This CDR3 contains 15 residues. Germline assignment: CDR1 MNHEY and CDR2 SVGAGI. With 5 bases removed from V and 0 bases from J, the gap between germline ends came to 11 bases. CDR3 in amino acids: CASSSGRSSYNEQFF. Here the CDR3 DNA reads TGTGCCAGCAGTAGCGGGCGGAGCTCCTACAATGAGCAGTTCTTC.

The rearrangement uses TRBV5-1 and TRBJ1-5, with D unresolved. CDR1 and CDR2 (germline): SGHRS, YFSETQ. The CDR3 is 14 residues long. The V end lost 5 bases, the J end lost 2 bases, and 11 bases lay between the germline ends. The CDR3 region has the DNA TGCGCCAGCAGGCGGGATCCGGGCAATCAGCCCCAGCATTTT. Protein product: CASRRDPGNQPQHF.

This clone has just a few counts. V and J are TRBV5-1 and TRBJ2-2, with D possibly being TRBD1 (6 bases). The CDR3 contains 15 residues. V was cut by 0 bases and J by 1 base, with 7 bases left in between. Germline V gene data show CDR1 as SGHRS and CDR2 as YFSETQ. CDR3 coding DNA: TGCGCCAGCAGCTTGGAGACAGGGAACACCGGGGAGCTGTTTTTT. Protein sequence: CASSLETGNTGELFF.

V and J are TRBV30 and TRBJ1-4; perhaps TRBD1 as D (6 bases). V lost 1 base to trimming and J lost 8 bases, with 20 bases between them. The CDR3 covers 16 residues. The V gene's germline CDR1 is GTSNPN and CDR2 SVGIG (reference sequence). The chain's CDR3 is CAWSAGSYRVWEKLFF. The CDR3 nucleotides read TGTGCCTGGAGTGCAGGTTCTTACAGGGTGTGGGAAAAACTGTTTTTT.

V usage is TRBV7-8 and J usage is TRBJ2-2; TRBD1 agrees at 8 bases. The CDR3 is made up of 16 amino acids. Unmatched junction bases numbered 5, after V lost 5 bases and J lost 0 bases. Germline assignment: CDR1 SGHVS and CDR2 FQNEAQ. The CDR3 coding sequence is TGTGCCAGCAGCCAACCGGGACAGGCGAACACCGGGGAGCTGTTTTTT. Translated: CASSQPGQANTGELFF.

This clone was detected once. The V gene is TRBV19, the J gene TRBJ1-1; TRBD1 matches 7 bases. V shed 6 bases and J 0 bases; nucleotides not matched to a gene: 7. Germline V gene sequence: CDR1 LNHDA, CDR2 SQIVND (reference sequence). The CDR3 totals 15 residues. CDR3 nucleotide sequence: TGTGCCAGTAGACGGTCGGGACAGATGAACACTGAAGCTTTCTTT. Residues: CASRRSGQMNTEAFF.